A selection of T cell receptor beta chains follows, all from one sample in a study of identical twins. TCRdb independently ran MiXCR on the 5' RACE reads; one entry per CDR3 protein. The sample has about 200,000 distinct CDR3 sequences, 15% to 20% seen once; the top ten hold 40%. Separately, the same data were catalogued under a study of T cells expressing NK-cell markers.

What was sequenced was CD8+ T cells sorted from blood. The receptors stem from a woman between 18 and 29 years old in good health. Both conserved end residues are part of each CDR3. Fields, in order: CDR3 length, D gene, V gene, J gene, clone size, CDR3 DNA, CDR3 protein. D genes are given only for firm matches. Clone size is not always given. Where it is, it says once, few, many or a class for expanded clones.

cdr3_length: 14; d_call: -; v_call: TRBV9; j_call: TRBJ2-1; clone_size: -; cdr3_nt: TGTGCCAGCAGCGTAGCTACCCAAGGTGGAGAGCAGTTCTTC; cdr3_aa: CASSVATQGGEQFF
cdr3_length: 15; d_call: -; v_call: TRBV29-1; j_call: TRBJ2-7; clone_size: -; cdr3_nt: TGCAGCGTTGAAGATCTCCTGGGGCGACCCTACGAGCAGTACTTC; cdr3_aa: CSVEDLLGRPYEQYF
cdr3_length: 17; d_call: TRBD1; v_call: TRBV12-3/TRBV12-4; j_call: TRBJ2-5; clone_size: few; cdr3_nt: TGTGCCAGCAGTCAGGTCGGGCAGGGGGTGTACCAAGAGACCCAGTACTTC; cdr3_aa: CASSQVGQGVYQETQYF
cdr3_length: 12; d_call: -; v_call: TRBV5-1; j_call: TRBJ2-1; clone_size: many; cdr3_nt: TGCGCCAGCAGCTTGGGATCGAATGAGCAGTTCTTC; cdr3_aa: CASSLGSNEQFF
cdr3_length: 14; d_call: -; v_call: TRBV12-3/TRBV12-4; j_call: TRBJ1-5; clone_size: -; cdr3_nt: TGTGCCAGCAGGTCGGGGGGAGGCGGTCAGCCCCAGCATTTT; cdr3_aa: CASRSGGGGQPQHF
cdr3_length: 14; d_call: TRBD1; v_call: TRBV5-5; j_call: TRBJ1-6; clone_size: -; cdr3_nt: TGTGCCAGCTCAGGGGGGGGGAATAATTCACCCCTCCACTTT; cdr3_aa: CASSGGGNNSPLHF
cdr3_length: 15; d_call: TRBD2; v_call: TRBV6-2/TRBV6-3; j_call: TRBJ2-1; clone_size: -; cdr3_nt: TGTGCCAGCATGAGCGGGGGGGCCCGGTACAATGAGCAGTTCTTC; cdr3_aa: CASMSGGARYNEQFF
cdr3_length: 14; d_call: TRBD2; v_call: TRBV7-6; j_call: TRBJ2-7; clone_size: -; cdr3_nt: TGTGCCAGCATCTTAGAAGCGGGGTTCTACGAGCAGTACTTC; cdr3_aa: CASILEAGFYEQYF
cdr3_length: 15; d_call: -; v_call: TRBV7-8; j_call: TRBJ2-5; clone_size: -; cdr3_nt: TGTGCCAGCAGCCTGGTCGACGGTCCCGGGGAGACCCAGTACTTC; cdr3_aa: CASSLVDGPGETQYF
cdr3_length: 16; d_call: -; v_call: TRBV20-1; j_call: TRBJ2-1; clone_size: few; cdr3_nt: TGCAGTGCTAGAGATCTAAAGGGGGGCCTAGGGTATGAGCAGTTCTTC; cdr3_aa: CSARDLKGGLGYEQFF
cdr3_length: 11; d_call: -; v_call: TRBV29-1; j_call: TRBJ2-1; clone_size: few; cdr3_nt: TGCAGCGTTGAACCGGCGGGAGAGCAGTTCTTC; cdr3_aa: CSVEPAGEQFF
cdr3_length: 17; d_call: -; v_call: TRBV4-2; j_call: TRBJ2-7; clone_size: -; cdr3_nt: TGTGCCAGCAGCCACGACCAAGGGACAAGGGGAAACTACGAGCAGTACTTC; cdr3_aa: CASSHDQGTRGNYEQYF
cdr3_length: 13; d_call: -; v_call: TRBV7-7; j_call: TRBJ1-1; clone_size: -; cdr3_nt: TGTACCAGCAGCTTAGCGTTAGGGGATCAAGCTTTCTTT; cdr3_aa: CTSSLALGDQAFF
cdr3_length: 15; d_call: TRBD2; v_call: TRBV20-1; j_call: TRBJ2-3; clone_size: -; cdr3_nt: TGCAGTGCTAGCCCGTTTCTCGCGGGAGGGGATACGCAGTATTTT; cdr3_aa: CSASPFLAGGDTQYF
cdr3_length: 12; d_call: -; v_call: TRBV3-1; j_call: TRBJ2-7; clone_size: -; cdr3_nt: TGTGCCAGCAGCCAAGAAATGGGCGGCCAGTACTTC; cdr3_aa: CASSQEMGGQYF
cdr3_length: 17; d_call: -; v_call: TRBV11-3; j_call: TRBJ2-7; clone_size: -; cdr3_nt: TGTGCCAGCAGCTTAGGCCCCCTCAGGGGCCCCGACTACGAGCAGTACTTC; cdr3_aa: CASSLGPLRGPDYEQYF
cdr3_length: 16; d_call: -; v_call: TRBV6-1; j_call: TRBJ2-5; clone_size: few; cdr3_nt: TGTGCCAGCAGGGGCGAGTTTGCGGCGCCCCAAGAGACCCAGTACTTC; cdr3_aa: CASRGEFAAPQETQYF
cdr3_length: 16; d_call: -; v_call: TRBV15; j_call: TRBJ2-1; clone_size: -; cdr3_nt: TGTGCCACCAGCAGAGAGATTAACGGGGCTCACAATGAGCAGTTCTTC; cdr3_aa: CATSREINGAHNEQFF
cdr3_length: 13; d_call: -; v_call: TRBV5-1; j_call: TRBJ2-1; clone_size: many; cdr3_nt: TGCGCCAGCAGCCCGGGCCCAGTCAATGAGCAGTTCTTC; cdr3_aa: CASSPGPVNEQFF
cdr3_length: 16; d_call: -; v_call: TRBV6-2/TRBV6-3; j_call: TRBJ2-7; clone_size: -; cdr3_nt: TGTGCCAGCAGTCCCGGGGGCCGGGATGGCCTCTACGAGCAGTACTTC; cdr3_aa: CASSPGGRDGLYEQYF
cdr3_length: 13; d_call: -; v_call: TRBV27; j_call: TRBJ2-1; clone_size: -; cdr3_nt: TGTGCCAGCGGGGTCACTAGTGTCGATGAGCAGTTCTTC; cdr3_aa: CASGVTSVDEQFF
cdr3_length: 14; d_call: TRBD1; v_call: TRBV24-1; j_call: TRBJ2-5; clone_size: -; cdr3_nt: TGTGCCACCCAAAAGACAGGGGCTGGGGAGACCCAGTACTTC; cdr3_aa: CATQKTGAGETQYF
cdr3_length: 15; d_call: -; v_call: TRBV4-2; j_call: TRBJ1-1; clone_size: -; cdr3_nt: TGTGCCAGCAGCCAAGCGGCTACAGTGAACACTGAAGCTTTCTTT; cdr3_aa: CASSQAATVNTEAFF
cdr3_length: 11; d_call: -; v_call: TRBV5-1; j_call: TRBJ2-1; clone_size: -; cdr3_nt: TGCGCCAGCAGCTTCTTCGATGAGCAGTTCTTC; cdr3_aa: CASSFFDEQFF
cdr3_length: 13; d_call: -; v_call: TRBV2; j_call: TRBJ1-1; clone_size: -; cdr3_nt: TGTGCCAGCAGTGAAGCGCGTAACTTAGGAGCTTTCTTT; cdr3_aa: CASSEARNLGAFF
cdr3_length: 11; d_call: -; v_call: TRBV29-1; j_call: TRBJ1-2; clone_size: -; cdr3_nt: TGCAGCGTGGCCGGGGTGTATGGCTACACCTTC; cdr3_aa: CSVAGVYGYTF
cdr3_length: 16; d_call: TRBD2; v_call: TRBV27; j_call: TRBJ2-5; clone_size: -; cdr3_nt: TGTGCCAGCAGTTTATCCCCTAGACTAGCGAGAGAGACCCAGTACTTC; cdr3_aa: CASSLSPRLARETQYF
cdr3_length: 17; d_call: TRBD2; v_call: TRBV3-1; j_call: TRBJ2-7; clone_size: few; cdr3_nt: TGTGCCAGCAGCCAACGGGGGGGAGGCTTCAACTCCTACGAGCAGTACTTC; cdr3_aa: CASSQRGGGFNSYEQYF
cdr3_length: 11; d_call: -; v_call: TRBV10-3; j_call: TRBJ2-3; clone_size: many; cdr3_nt: TGTGCCATCACCGAACGGGATACGCAGTATTTT; cdr3_aa: CAITERDTQYF
cdr3_length: 11; d_call: -; v_call: TRBV20-1; j_call: TRBJ2-1; clone_size: few; cdr3_nt: TGCAGTGCTAGAGATTCCTATGAGCAGTTCTTC; cdr3_aa: CSARDSYEQFF
cdr3_length: 12; d_call: -; v_call: TRBV3-1; j_call: TRBJ2-1; clone_size: -; cdr3_nt: TGTGCCAGCCAAGCGGTAATCGGTGAGCAGTTCTTC; cdr3_aa: CASQAVIGEQFF
cdr3_length: 15; d_call: TRBD1; v_call: TRBV6-2/TRBV6-3; j_call: TRBJ1-2; clone_size: few; cdr3_nt: TGTGCCAGCAGTTACCTGGGACAGCTTAACTATGGCTACACCTTC; cdr3_aa: CASSYLGQLNYGYTF
cdr3_length: 13; d_call: -; v_call: TRBV20-1; j_call: TRBJ2-1; clone_size: -; cdr3_nt: TGCAGTGCTGGCGGAGGGCCCGGGAATGAGCAGTTCTTC; cdr3_aa: CSAGGGPGNEQFF
cdr3_length: 14; d_call: -; v_call: TRBV7-9; j_call: TRBJ2-7; clone_size: -; cdr3_nt: TGTGCCAGCAGCACAGAGGTTTCCGCATACGAGCAGTACTTC; cdr3_aa: CASSTEVSAYEQYF
cdr3_length: 11; d_call: -; v_call: TRBV20-1; j_call: TRBJ1-1; clone_size: many; cdr3_nt: TGCAGTGCTTACCGGGGCACTGAAGCTTTCTTT; cdr3_aa: CSAYRGTEAFF
cdr3_length: 15; d_call: -; v_call: TRBV7-8; j_call: TRBJ2-7; clone_size: few; cdr3_nt: TGTGCCAGCAGCTTAGGGGCCGGGACTGGCTACGAGCAGTACTTC; cdr3_aa: CASSLGAGTGYEQYF
cdr3_length: 13; d_call: -; v_call: TRBV6-2/TRBV6-3; j_call: TRBJ2-7; clone_size: -; cdr3_nt: TGTGCCAGCAGCCTCGACAGTCACTACGAGCAGTACTTC; cdr3_aa: CASSLDSHYEQYF
cdr3_length: 12; d_call: -; v_call: TRBV7-9; j_call: TRBJ2-3; clone_size: -; cdr3_nt: TGTGCCAGCAGCTTAGTTCTAAATACGCAGTATTTT; cdr3_aa: CASSLVLNTQYF
cdr3_length: 15; d_call: -; v_call: TRBV20-1; j_call: TRBJ2-2; clone_size: -; cdr3_nt: TGCAGTGCTAGAGTGGGATCTACGAACACCGGGGAGCTGTTTTTT; cdr3_aa: CSARVGSTNTGELFF
cdr3_length: 14; d_call: -; v_call: TRBV14; j_call: TRBJ2-5; clone_size: -; cdr3_nt: TGTGCCAGCAGCCAATCCGGGATTTTTGAGACCCAGTACTTC; cdr3_aa: CASSQSGIFETQYF
cdr3_length: 15; d_call: TRBD1; v_call: TRBV27; j_call: TRBJ2-7; clone_size: -; cdr3_nt: TGTGCCAGCAGTCTACCGGGACAGGGCCCCTACGAGCAGTACTTC; cdr3_aa: CASSLPGQGPYEQYF
cdr3_length: 17; d_call: TRBD1; v_call: TRBV27; j_call: TRBJ2-2; clone_size: few; cdr3_nt: TGTGCCAGCAGTCGACAGGGGGCGAGGACGAACACCGGGGAGCTGTTTTTT; cdr3_aa: CASSRQGARTNTGELFF
cdr3_length: 15; d_call: -; v_call: TRBV7-2; j_call: TRBJ1-5; clone_size: few; cdr3_nt: TGTGCCAGCAGCTTAGGGGGCATTAGCAATCAGCCCCAGCATTTT; cdr3_aa: CASSLGGISNQPQHF
cdr3_length: 17; d_call: -; v_call: TRBV5-1; j_call: TRBJ2-1; clone_size: -; cdr3_nt: TGCGCCAGCAGCTTGGCCGTAAACAACCTGGGCTACAATGAGCAGTTCTTC; cdr3_aa: CASSLAVNNLGYNEQFF
cdr3_length: 15; d_call: -; v_call: TRBV5-1; j_call: TRBJ1-2; clone_size: -; cdr3_nt: TGCGCCAGCAGCTTGAGAAGGGGCGAAGAACGTGGCTACACCTTC; cdr3_aa: CASSLRRGEERGYTF
cdr3_length: 15; d_call: -; v_call: TRBV5-1; j_call: TRBJ2-2; clone_size: -; cdr3_nt: TGCGCCAGCAGCCCAACAATATGGAACACCGGGGAGCTGTTTTTT; cdr3_aa: CASSPTIWNTGELFF
cdr3_length: 14; d_call: -; v_call: TRBV4-3; j_call: TRBJ2-7; clone_size: -; cdr3_nt: TGCGCCAGCAGCCAATTGATGGGGAGCGACGAGCAGTACTTC; cdr3_aa: CASSQLMGSDEQYF
cdr3_length: 15; d_call: -; v_call: TRBV18; j_call: TRBJ2-5; clone_size: few; cdr3_nt: TGTGCCAGCTCACCGACAGGAGTGGGCCAAGAGACCCAGTACTTC; cdr3_aa: CASSPTGVGQETQYF
cdr3_length: 15; d_call: -; v_call: TRBV12-5; j_call: TRBJ1-2; clone_size: few; cdr3_nt: TGTGCTAGTGGTGATGGGGTCACAATTAACTATGGCTACACCTTC; cdr3_aa: CASGDGVTINYGYTF
cdr3_length: 13; d_call: -; v_call: TRBV2; j_call: TRBJ1-2; clone_size: -; cdr3_nt: TGTGCCAGCAGTGATTGGACATGGACGGGCTACACCTTC; cdr3_aa: CASSDWTWTGYTF
cdr3_length: 13; d_call: -; v_call: TRBV5-5; j_call: TRBJ1-1; clone_size: -; cdr3_nt: TGTGCCAGCAGCTTGTCCCGAGACACTGAAGCTTTCTTT; cdr3_aa: CASSLSRDTEAFF
cdr3_length: 18; d_call: -; v_call: TRBV5-5; j_call: TRBJ2-2; clone_size: few; cdr3_nt: TGTGCCAGCAGCGCAGCCACCCTCGGGCAGGACCTCACCGGGGAGCTGTTTTTT; cdr3_aa: CASSAATLGQDLTGELFF
cdr3_length: 16; d_call: -; v_call: TRBV5-1; j_call: TRBJ1-4; clone_size: -; cdr3_nt: TGCGCCAGCAGCTTGACCCCGGAGGGGCGTAGTGAAAAACTGTTTTTT; cdr3_aa: CASSLTPEGRSEKLFF
cdr3_length: 16; d_call: -; v_call: TRBV12-5; j_call: TRBJ2-5; clone_size: few; cdr3_nt: TGTGCTAGTGGTTCCCCCGGGGCAACGATCGAAGAGACCCAGTACTTC; cdr3_aa: CASGSPGATIEETQYF
cdr3_length: 11; d_call: -; v_call: TRBV20-1; j_call: TRBJ2-5; clone_size: -; cdr3_nt: TGCAGTGCCATAGGGGGGGGTACCCAGTACTTC; cdr3_aa: CSAIGGGTQYF